One sample yielded the 4 T cell receptor beta chains listed below, sequenced in a study of blood T cell repertoires in COVID-19. The repertoire was sequenced with immunoSEQ multiplex PCR; TCRdb's copy has only in-frame clones and lacks some. Among about 280,000 clones listed, approximately 88% were seen once. The sample taken for sequencing was peripheral blood. The receptors were sampled from a man aged 50 or older with acute or convalescent COVID-19.

This clone was seen a handful of times. This chain links TRBV4-1 with TRBJ1-1; 9 bases map to TRBD1. With 6 bases clipped from V and 4 bases from J, the junction kept 3 bases outside the gene matches. CDR1 MGHRA and CDR2 YSYEKL come from the germline V gene. The CDR3 extends over 13 amino acids. For the CDR3, the DNA is TGCGCCAGCAGGGGGACAGGGATCACTGAAGCTTTCTTT. This gives the protein CASRGTGITEAFF.

The rearrangement links TRBV5-6 to TRBJ1-5, with unresolved D. CDR3 length: 12 residues. The germline V and J ends were trimmed by 4 bases and 5 bases, with 7 bases remaining between them. Germline V gene sequence: CDR1 SGHDT, CDR2 YYEEEE. The CDR3 DNA follows: TGTGCCAGCAGCCACGTAGATCAGCCCCAGCATTTT. Amino acids: CASSHVDQPQHF.

This rearrangement joins TRBV6-2 or TRBV6-3 to TRBJ1-5; the D is unclear. CDR1 and CDR2 (germline): MNHEY, SVGEGT. The ends were cut back, 2 bases at V and 11 bases at J, with 19 bases in the middle. The CDR3 contains 15 residues. The CDR3 sequence: CASSYQAGQRESQHF. The CDR3, as DNA: TGTGCCAGCAGTTACCAGGCCGGGCAAAGGGAGTCCCAGCATTTT.

The chain uses TRBV3-1 (or the pseudogene TRBV3-2) and TRBJ2-1; TRBD2 matches 8 bases. The CDR3 runs to 13 residues. V lost 6 bases to trimming and J lost 8 bases; unmatched junction nucleotides: 6. Germline V gene sequence: CDR1 LGHDT, CDR2 YNNKEL (reference sequence). CDR3 amino acids: CASRLTSADEQFF. The CDR3 DNA reads TGTGCCAGCAGATTGACTAGCGCGGATGAGCAGTTCTTC.